Below, one T cell receptor beta chain is given with its context. These data belong to a study of CD8 T cells in Susac syndrome. RNA was extracted with the RNeasy kit, and a quantity of roughly 0.5 to 1 ug was reverse transcribed using random hexamers. TCRdb itself ran the immunoSEQ multiplex PCR reads through MiXCR, one entry per CDR3 protein. Of 140,000 to 150,000 distinct CDR3 sequences in the sample, around 96% were seen once. From blood CD8+ and CD4+ T cells, the TCR beta chain was sequenced. In the multiple sclerosis control group, patients were treatment-naive and had stable or active relapsing-remitting disease. What was sequenced was CD4+ T cells from PBMCs. This clonotype was sampled from a human donor with multiple sclerosis.

The CDR3 DNA reads TGTGCCACCAGGGACAGTTCAAACAATGAGCAGTTCTTC. Translating gives CATRDSSNNEQFF. This chain connects TRBV6-2 or TRBV6-3 to TRBJ2-1; 7 bases match TRBD1. CDR3 length: 13 amino acids. The junction had 8 bases not matched to a gene; V was cut back by 10 bases and J by 5 bases. CDR1 MNHEY and CDR2 SVGEGT come from the germline V gene.